The 12 T cell receptor beta chains reported below all come from one sample, sequenced in a study of T cell responses to AZD1222 COVID-19 vaccine. Clones were read by immunoSEQ multiplex PCR, and TCRdb kept only the in-frame ones, dropping some. Of 250,000 to 300,000 clones in the sample, 94% were seen once. Sequencing used peripheral blood, obtained 28 days after the second AZD1222 dose. The source of these receptors is an adult who received the AZD1222 COVID-19 vaccine.

The chain combines TRBV4-3 with TRBJ2-7; 11 bases are shared with TRBD2. V gave up 5 bases and J gave up 4 bases; unmatched junction bases: 16. The CDR3 sequence is 18 residues long. From germline, CDR1 is LGHNA and CDR2 YSLEER. CDR3 region: CASSALYFSGRGVYEQYF. DNA of the CDR3: TGCGCCAGCAGCGCCCTATACTTTAGCGGGAGGGGAGTGTACGAGCAGTACTTC.

This clone was picked up one time. The chain recombines TRBV28 with TRBJ2-1, with D possibly matching TRBD2 (6 bases). V gave up 5 bases and J gave up 5 bases, with 16 bases separating them. The CDR3 contains 15 residues. Germline CDR1 is MDHEN and CDR2 is SYDVKM. The CDR3 DNA reads as TGTGCCAGCAGTCCCTCCGGGAGCGGCCACAATGAGCAGTTCTTC. Amino acid sequence: CASSPSGSGHNEQFF.

The chain links TRBV20-1 to TRBJ2-1; D is perhaps TRBD2 (5 bases). The CDR3 sequence is 15 residues long. Germline loops: CDR1 DFQATT, CDR2 SNEGSKA (reference sequence). Trimming took 3 bases from V and 8 from J, leaving 20 bases between them. The CDR3: CSASLLSSRTDEQFF. The CDR3 bases are TGCAGTGCTAGTCTCTTGTCTAGCAGAACCGATGAGCAGTTCTTC.

The chain links TRBV7-2 to TRBJ2-7; no clear D. CDR3 length equals 13 residues. Trimming removed 2 bases from V and 0 bases from J, with 5 bases in between. Germline V lookup: CDR1 SGHTA, CDR2 FQGNSA. The CDR3 DNA follows: TGTGCCAGCAGCTTATCATCCTCCTACGAGCAGTACTTC. This codes for CASSLSSSYEQYF.

The chain uses TRBV2 and TRBJ1-5; D is possibly TRBD1 (5 bases). V was clipped by 3 bases and J by 3 bases, with 12 bases between them. The CDR3 has 15 amino acids. Germline V CDR1 and CDR2: SNHLY, FYNNEI. The CDR3 DNA sequence: TGTGCCAGCAGTGAGACCCGGGGCTTCAATCAGCCCCAGCATTTT. Translated: CASSETRGFNQPQHF.

The CDR3 DNA reads as TGTGCCAGCAGCGTAGCCGGGACAGGCAATTCCCAAGAGACCCAGTACTTC. Its protein is CASSVAGTGNSQETQYF. The chain uses TRBV9 and TRBJ2-5; 8 nucleotides match TRBD1. The V and J ends lost 0 bases and 1 base, in that order; junction bases with no gene match: 8. Germline V lookup: CDR1 SGDLS, CDR2 YYNGEE. The CDR3 consists of 17 residues.

The CDR3 is CASSSRLGTVADTQYF. DNA for the CDR3: TGTGCCAGCAGTTCCCGTCTTGGGACGGTGGCAGATACGCAGTATTTT. V usage is TRBV28 and J usage is TRBJ2-3, with D perhaps given as TRBD1 or TRBD2 (5 bases each). The V and J ends lost 4 bases and 4 bases respectively, with 18 bases between them. Germline V gene lookup returns CDR1 MDHEN and CDR2 SYDVKM. This CDR3 is built from 16 residues.

This chain links TRBV5-1 with TRBJ2-2; possible D gene TRBD1, 6 bases. The CDR3 has 16 residues. Germline assignment: CDR1 SGHRS and CDR2 YFSETQ. V gave up 4 bases and J gave up 0 bases, with 13 bases separating them. The CDR3 sequence is CASSLAQGSNTGELFF. CDR3 nucleotide sequence: TGCGCCAGCAGCCTCGCACAGGGCTCGAACACCGGGGAGCTGTTTTTT.

The chain uses TRBV5-1 and TRBJ1-4; a weak D match, TRBD1 (6 bases). Germline V gene sequence: CDR1 SGHRS, CDR2 YFSETQ. Trimming shortened V by 1 base and J by 6 bases, and 10 bases separated the two germline ends. This CDR3 is 14 amino acids long. The CDR3 protein is CASSLTGGHEKLFF. The CDR3 DNA is TGCGCCAGCAGCTTGACCGGGGGGCATGAAAAACTGTTTTTT.

The rearrangement uses TRBV7-8 and TRBJ2-7, with a weak D call TRBD2 (7 bases). This CDR3 has 15 residues. Germline V gene data show CDR1 as SGHVS and CDR2 as FQNEAQ. Trimming cost V 5 bases and J 2 bases, with 16 bases left between them. The CDR3 loop reads CASSPEGGATYEQYF. The CDR3 DNA reads as TGTGCCAGCAGCCCGGAGGGGGGGGCCACCTACGAGCAGTACTTC. Full variable domain (outside the CDR3, taken from reference TRBV7-8 and TRBJ2-7): GAGVSQSPRYKVAKRGQDVALRCDPISGHVSLFWYQQALGQGPEFLTYFQNEAQLDKSGLPSDRFFAERPEGSVSTLKIQRTQQEDSAVYLCASSPEGGATYEQYFGPGTRLTVT.

The V and J genes are TRBV2 and TRBJ2-5; D gene uncertain. This CDR3 has 13 amino acids. Germline V gene data show CDR1 as SNHLY and CDR2 as FYNNEI. Trimming removed 5 bases from V and 2 bases from J, with 9 bases in between. In nucleotides, the CDR3 is TGTGCCAGCAGTCCCTACTTGCAAGAGACCCAGTACTTC. As protein: CASSPYLQETQYF.

The chain couples TRBV28 to TRBJ1-1, with D hard to call. The V and J ends lost 7 bases and 0 bases respectively, with 15 bases between them. The CDR3 consists of 15 residues. CDR1 and CDR2 from the germline V gene are MDHEN and SYDVKM. The CDR3 DNA sequence: TGTGCCAGCATGTGGACGGTGTCCATGAACACTGAAGCTTTCTTT. Its translation: CASMWTVSMNTEAFF. Using reference TRBV28 and TRBJ1-1 for the parts outside the CDR3, the full variable domain is DVKVTQSSRYLVKRTGEKVFLECVQDMDHENMFWYRQDPGLGLRLIYFSYDVKMKEKGDIPEGYSVSREKKERFSLILESASTNQTSMYLCASMWTVSMNTEAFFGQGTRLTVV.